This record covers a single T cell receptor (beta chain). Its antigen is unknown. The data derive from a study of STAT5B mutations in CD4+ large granular lymphocyte leukemia. The study, taken as a whole, reports: About 24% of private leukemic clonotypes occurred rarely in other patients' non-leukemic repertoires.

Measured with immunoSEQ multiplex PCR; TCRdb has only the in-frame clones, and not every one. The data show about 38,000 clones, with roughly 85% seen just once and less than 1.5% held by the top ten. The germline CDR1 and CDR2 sequences are SQVTM and ANQGSEA. V was trimmed by 5 bases and J by 2 bases, leaving 12 bases between them. The CDR3 is 13 amino acids. The receptor comes from a human donor in good health. Sequenced sample: CD4+ T cells from blood buffy coats. J is TRBJ1-1 and V is TRBV29-1; D is perhaps TRBD1 (6 bases). The CDR3 sequence: CSVLTGRNTEAFF. In DNA, the CDR3 is TGCAGCGTTCTCACAGGGCGCAACACTGAAGCTTTCTTT.